Following are 7 T cell receptor beta chains from one sample sequenced in a study of tumor and adjacent non-tumor tissue in lung cancer. The template was RNA from unsorted bulk tissue. TCRbeta libraries were built with three rounds of nested PCR, modified from ARM-PCR. TCRdb recomputed calls from the multiplex PCR reads with MiXCR, one row per CDR3 protein. The sample has 90,000 to 110,000 distinct CDR3 sequences; approximately 82% are singletons. The sequenced material came from lung tumor tissue. These receptors were obtained from a woman aged 55 to 70 with non-small cell lung cancer.

The CDR3 region is CASSLGTSATDTQYF. The CDR3 DNA reads as TGTGCCAGCAGCTTAGGGACTAGCGCGACAGATACGCAGTATTTT. This chain connects TRBV11-2 to TRBJ2-3; 9 bases are shared with TRBD2. Germline V lookup: CDR1 SGHAT, CDR2 FQNNGV. CDR3 length equals 15 residues. The V gene end was trimmed by 1 base and the J gene end by 3 bases; junction bases not matched to a gene: 2.

Regarding this clonotype: This CDR3 fails to terminate in the conserved phenylalanine or tryptophan, so it likely reflects a read error. This chain joins TRBV11-2 and TRBJ2-7; 9 bases fit TRBD1. Per germline, CDR1 SGHAT and CDR2 FQNNGV. This CDR3 has 14 amino acids. CDR3: CVSSWDRAGGEQYY. CDR3 nucleotides: TGTGTCAGCAGCTGGGACAGGGCAGGGGGAGAGCAGTACTAC.

Here the CDR3 DNA reads TGTGCCCCCCTCGACAGGGTGGGGCAAGGCAATCAGCCCCAGCATTTT. It encodes CAPLDRVGQGNQPQHF. V gene TRBV6-2 or TRBV6-3 combines with J gene TRBJ1-5; 7 bases map to TRBD1. This CDR3 comprises 16 residues. The germline V gene encodes CDR1 MNHEY and CDR2 SVGEGT. The V segment lost 11 bases and the J segment 2 bases; nucleotides outside the gene matches: 15.

The chain has TRBV12-3 or TRBV12-4 and TRBJ2-1; TRBD2 aligns across 11 bases. This CDR3 is 20 amino acids long. V dropped 3 bases and J dropped 4; count of bases not matched to a gene: 17. CDR3 coding DNA: TGTGCCAGCAGTTTGGGCCCCACTAGCGGGGGTGTCGAGGGTTACAATGAGCAGTTCTTC. This translates into CASSLGPTSGGVEGYNEQFF.

On this clonotype itself: Relative to the germline gene, one junction end is altered; a read error may explain this. The chain employs TRBV11-1 and TRBJ1-2; D possibly corresponds to TRBD1 (6 bases). The CDR3 extends over 14 amino acids. Germline V CDR1 and CDR2: SGHAT, FQDESV (reference sequence). The CDR3 DNA reads TGTGTCAGCAGCACACAGGGTCCGCTCTATGGCTACACCTTC. Residues: CVSSTQGPLYGYTF.

The CDR3 loop reads CASSHTRDGANTF. In nucleotides, the CDR3 is TGTGCCAGTAGTCACACCCGGGACGGGGCTAACACCTTC. The chain carries TRBV14 and TRBJ1-2, with D perhaps TRBD1 (5 bases). Looked up from germline, CDR1 is SGHDN and CDR2 is FVKESK. V was trimmed by 9 bases and J by 12 bases, leaving 23 bases between them. This CDR3 has 13 residues. The variable domain in full, completed from reference TRBV14 and TRBJ1-2, reads EAGVTQFPSHSVIEKGQTVTLRCDPISGHDNLYWYRRVMGKEIKFLLHFVKESKQDESGMPNNRFLAERTGGTYSTLKVQPAELEDSGVYFCASSHTRDGANTFGSGTRLTVV.

The gene calls are TRBV11-3 and TRBJ2-7; maybe TRBD2 (5 bases). The CDR3 runs to 14 residues. Germline V lookup: CDR1 SGHNT, CDR2 YENEEA. Trimming pared 5 bases from V and 4 bases from J, leaving 15 bases between. DNA of the CDR3: TGTGCCAGCAGCGTAGGTACGGGAACATACGAGCAGTACTTC. It specifies CASSVGTGTYEQYF.